This TCR beta chain is from a study of cytomegalovirus exposure and HLA in healthy donors. Overall study findings and caveats: Only CMV serostatus was available as immune exposure information.

The PCR was carried out with 60 Vbeta primers and 13 Jbeta primers. TCRdb's copy holds only in-frame clones and misses some; the assay was immunoSEQ multiplex PCR. The sample has 100,000 to 150,000 clones, around 82% seen once. This clone was observed a single time. Its specificity is unknown. The V and J ends lost 6 bases and 3 bases, in that order; junction bases with no gene match: 3. The CDR3 totals 13 residues. From germline, CDR1 is MNHEY and CDR2 SVGAGI. The TCR was taken from a female donor in good health and CMV-seronegative. Sequenced sample: PBMCs. V is TRBV6-5 and J is TRBJ1-2, with 8 nucleotides matching TRBD1. As DNA, the CDR3 is TGTGCCAGCAGGCAACAGGGGGACTATGGCTACACCTTC. The encoded protein is CASRQQGDYGYTF.